This record looks at one T cell receptor beta chain sequence and its context. Antigen unknown. CDR3 length: 17 amino acids. V lost 2 bases and J lost 0; bases outside the gene matches: 9. The germline gives CDR1 GTSNPN, CDR2 SVGIG (reference sequence). The sample belongs to a study of cytomegalovirus exposure and HLA in healthy donors. Study in general: The roughly 700 first-cohort repertoires and the 130 or so validation repertoires shared the same platform, a later analysis reported. Broader study findings: The classifier reportedly diagnosed cytomegalovirus status with high sensitivity and specificity. Across donors, most TCRs were seen rarely, yet some public ones were widespread. A list of about 160 TCR beta chains associated with cytomegalovirus was given.

Sequenced by immunoSEQ multiplex PCR; TCRdb stores in-frame clones only, minus some. The sample includes around 220,000 clones, roughly 88% of them seen just once. This sequence originates from a woman aged 25-40 years in good health and CMV-seropositive. This chain links TRBV30 with TRBJ2-1; 8 positions agree with TRBD1. The sample was PBMCs. The DNA of the CDR3 is TGTGCCTGGAGTTCACCGGACAGGGACCTCTCCTACAATGAGCAGTTCTTC. Translating it yields CAWSSPDRDLSYNEQFF. Supplemented by reference TRBV30 and TRBJ2-1, the full variable domain reads SQTIHQWPATLVQPVGSPLSLECTVEGTSNPNLYWYRQAAGRGLQLLFYSVGIGQISSEVPQNLSASRPQDRQFILSSKKLLLSDSGFYLCAWSSPDRDLSYNEQFFGPGTRLTVL.